The source of this TCR beta chain is a study of T cell responses to AZD1222 COVID-19 vaccine. The CDR3 length is 15 residues. The V and J ends lost 4 bases and 0 bases, in that order; junction bases with no gene match: 6. In germline, CDR1 is LGHDT, CDR2 YNNKEL (reference sequence). Some clones are missing from TCRdb's copy, which holds only in-frame ones; the method was immunoSEQ multiplex PCR. The sample consists of about 200,000 clones, 85% to 95% of them appearing once. This chain connects TRBV3-1 (or the pseudogene TRBV3-2) to TRBJ2-7, with 7 bases fitting TRBD1. Material: peripheral blood, obtained on day 0 of AZD1222 vaccination. This clonotype was obtained from an adult in good health. The CDR3 nucleotides read TGTGCCAGCAGCCCAGGACAGGTAGTCTCCTACGAGCAGTACTTC. It translates to CASSPGQVVSYEQYF.